A single sample gave rise to the 18 T cell receptor beta chains below, sequenced in a study of T cell repertoires in cytomegalovirus infection. Each CDR3 protein gets one entry after TCRdb re-called the reads with MiXCR. This sample carries 630,000 or so distinct CDR3 sequences, roughly a quarter of them seen once, and the ten largest clones take roughly 8%. Sample: CD8+ T cells from PBMCs. The receptors derive from a human donor in good health (CMV status not recorded). Some clones in this sample may be carry-over from other donors' samples.

This clonotype was observed a handful of times. This rearrangement joins TRBV13 to TRBJ2-1; 13 bases fit TRBD2. V lost 4 bases to trimming and J lost 8 bases; unmatched junction nucleotides: 5. Germline CDR1 is PRHDT and CDR2 is FYEKMQ (reference sequence). The CDR3 has 15 amino acids. CDR3 DNA: TGTGCCAGCAGCTCCGGGACTAGCGGGGCCGATGAGCAGTTCTTC. Its protein is CASSSGTSGADEQFF. The whole variable domain, filled in from reference TRBV13 and TRBJ2-1, reads AAGVIQSPRHLIKEKRETATLKCYPIPRHDTVYWYQQGPGQDPQFLISFYEKMQSDKGSIPDRFSAQQFSDYHSELNMSSLELGDSALYFCASSSGTSGADEQFFGPGTRLTVL.

This clonotype was observed a handful of times. The J gene is TRBJ1-2, the V gene TRBV20-1, with D unclear. CDR3 length: 12 residues. V was pared by 6 bases and J by 3 bases, with 11 bases between. The germline gives CDR1 DFQATT, CDR2 SNEGSKA (reference sequence). This CDR3 is CSAPHAYYGYTF. The CDR3 DNA is TGCAGTGCGCCCCACGCCTACTATGGCTACACCTTC.

This clonotype was seen only a few times. The genes are TRBV27 and TRBJ2-1; D unresolved. The V end lost 5 bases, the J end lost 0 bases, and 8 bases lay between the germline ends. This CDR3 has 14 amino acids. Germline V gene sequence: CDR1 MNHEY, CDR2 SMNVEV (reference sequence). CDR3 sequence reads: CASSITTSYNEQFF. CDR3 nucleotide sequence: TGTGCCAGCAGTATAACAACCTCCTACAATGAGCAGTTCTTC.

This clonotype has just a few counts. The V call is TRBV9, the J call TRBJ1-1; D uncertain. The germline V gene encodes CDR1 SGDLS and CDR2 YYNGEE. V gave up 2 bases and J gave up 1 base, with 12 bases separating them. The CDR3 covers 15 residues. The CDR3 is CASSVEAGGNTEAFF. The CDR3 coding sequence is TGTGCCAGCAGCGTCGAGGCAGGTGGGAACACTGAAGCTTTCTTT.

There are a few counts of this clonotype. This CDR3 is CATSTTGLPDNEQFF. In DNA form, the CDR3 reads TGTGCCACCAGCACAACGGGACTCCCCGACAATGAGCAGTTCTTC. The rearrangement links TRBV15 to TRBJ2-1, with TRBD2 as a possible D gene (6 bases). Germline assignment: CDR1 LNHNV and CDR2 YYDKDF (reference sequence). The CDR3 loop spans 15 amino acids. Trimming took 4 bases from V and 5 from J, leaving 15 bases between them.

This clonotype was recorded a few times. The genes are TRBV28 and TRBJ1-1; TRBD1 aligns across 12 bases. The germline CDR1 and CDR2 sequences are MDHEN and SYDVKM. The CDR3 has 17 amino acids. J was trimmed by 1 base and V by 5 bases; bases with no gene match: 8. The CDR3 protein is CASSLLGTGGQNTEAFF. CDR3 DNA: TGTGCCAGCAGTCTCCTTGGGACAGGGGGCCAGAACACTGAAGCTTTCTTT.

This clonotype has a handful of counts. The chain uses TRBV6-5 and TRBJ2-1, with 9 bases lining up with TRBD2. Germline CDR1 is MNHEY and CDR2 is SVGAGI. The CDR3 consists of 15 residues. The junction had 6 bases not matched to a gene; V was cut back by 2 bases and J by 7 bases. The CDR3 region is CASSYMRGGKNEQFF. The CDR3 nucleotides read TGTGCCAGCAGTTACATGCGGGGGGGAAAGAATGAGCAGTTCTTC.

This clonotype was seen only a few times. V gene TRBV7-9 combines with J gene TRBJ2-1; tentative D call: TRBD1 (5 bases). This CDR3 is 11 amino acids long. CDR1 is SEHNR and CDR2 is FQNEAQ in the germline V gene (reference sequence). V lost 10 bases to trimming and J lost 7 bases, with 11 bases between them. CDR3 residues: CATGRVNEQFF. For the CDR3, the DNA is TGTGCCACCGGCAGGGTTAATGAGCAGTTCTTC. The entire variable domain, with the rest obtained from reference TRBV7-9 and TRBJ2-1, is as follows: DTGVSQNPRHKITKRGQNVTFRCDPISEHNRLYWYRQTLGQGPEFLTYFQNEAQLEKSRLLSDRFSAERPKGSFSTLEIQRTEQGDSAMYLCATGRVNEQFFGPGTRLTVL.

V and J are TRBV28 and TRBJ2-1; D remains ambiguous. Germline V gene sequence: CDR1 MDHEN, CDR2 SYDVKM. Trimming pared 6 bases from V and 6 bases from J, leaving 9 bases between. CDR3 length equals 12 residues. The CDR3 DNA reads as TGTGCCAGCAGGGAAGGAAGCAATGAGCAGTTCTTC. Protein: CASREGSNEQFF.

This chain joins TRBV2 and TRBJ2-2; 8 bases line up with TRBD1. CDR3 length: 15 amino acids. Trimming cost V 3 bases and J 3 bases; bases outside gene matches: 3. Germline loops: CDR1 SNHLY, CDR2 FYNNEI. The DNA for the CDR3 is TGTGCCAGCAGTGACAGGGGGCGCGACACCGGGGAGCTGTTTTTT. This gives the protein CASSDRGRDTGELFF.

The chain recombines TRBV6-2 or TRBV6-3 with TRBJ1-1, with D perhaps matching TRBD1 (5 bases). The germline V gene encodes CDR1 MNHEY and CDR2 SVGEGT. This CDR3 comprises 13 residues. Trimming pared 2 bases from V and 8 bases from J, leaving 12 bases between. CDR3 sequence (DNA): TGTGCCAGCAGTTACCCCGACAGATTAGAAGCTTTCTTT. It specifies CASSYPDRLEAFF.

This rearrangement joins TRBV10-3 to TRBJ2-7; D may be TRBD1 (5 bases). CDR1 and CDR2 from the germline V gene are ENHRY and SYGVKD. The CDR3 spans 16 residues. The germline V and J ends were trimmed by 0 bases and 0 bases, with 12 bases remaining between them. The CDR3 bases are TGTGCCATCAGTGAGTCAGTTGGGGCTAGCTCCTACGAGCAGTACTTC. This translates into CAISESVGASSYEQYF.

This clonotype was recorded many times. The J gene is TRBJ2-3, the V gene TRBV7-9, with 11 bases fitting TRBD2. Germline V CDR1 and CDR2: SEHNR, FQNEAQ (reference sequence). This CDR3 region has 16 residues. J was trimmed by 2 bases and V by 5 bases; bases with no gene match: 6. CDR3 region: CASSKTSGGLTDTQYF. CDR3 bases: TGTGCCAGCAGCAAAACTAGCGGGGGCCTCACAGATACGCAGTATTTT.

The chain employs TRBV20-1 and TRBJ2-1; D is unclear. Trimming pared 3 bases from V and 2 bases from J, leaving 11 bases between. The CDR3 has 14 amino acids. Germline V CDR1 and CDR2: DFQATT, SNEGSKA (reference sequence). The CDR3 spells CSASLASPYNEQFF. In DNA, the CDR3 is TGCAGTGCTAGTTTGGCCTCCCCCTACAATGAGCAGTTCTTC.

About this clonotype: Since a much larger clone is just one base distant, this may be a read error. The rearrangement links TRBV4-3 to TRBJ2-7; D may correspond to TRBD1 or TRBD2 (5 bases each). The V end lost 2 bases, the J end lost 2 bases, and 10 bases lay between the germline ends. The CDR3 spans 14 residues. Germline V gene lookup returns CDR1 LGHNA and CDR2 YSLEER. The CDR3 nucleotides are TGCGCCAGCAGCCAAAGGGACGCAGCCTACGAGCAGTACTTC. Encoded protein: CASSQRDAAYEQYF.

This clonotype was counted at least ten times. This chain links TRBV7-3 with TRBJ1-1; no clear D. Trimming left V 4 bases short and J 4 bases short, with 10 bases between. Looked up from germline, CDR1 is SGHTA and CDR2 is FQGTGA. The CDR3 runs 13 residues. CDR3: CASSSEVGTEAFF. The DNA for the CDR3 is TGTGCCAGCAGCTCGGAGGTTGGCACTGAAGCTTTCTTT. The variable domain in full, completed from reference TRBV7-3 and TRBJ1-1, reads GAGVSQTPSNKVTEKGKYVELRCDPISGHTALYWYRQSLGQGPEFLIYFQGTGAADDSGLPNDRFFAVRPEGSVSTLKIQRTERGDSAVYLCASSSEVGTEAFFGQGTRLTVV.

Turning to this clonotype: This clone may be a read error of a much larger clone one base away. In DNA form, the CDR3 reads TGTGCCACCAGCAGAGATTACGGTGAGCAGTTCTTC. Its protein product is CATSRDYGEQFF. The gene calls are TRBV15 and TRBJ2-1; D not certain. From germline, CDR1 is LNHNV and CDR2 YYDKDF (reference sequence). The CDR3 contains 12 residues. V was cut by 0 bases and J by 9 bases, with 6 bases left in between. Variable domain in full (rest from reference TRBV15 and TRBJ2-1): DAMVIQNPRYQVTQFGKPVTLSCSQTLNHNVMYWYQQKSSQAPKLLFHYYDKDFNNEADTPDNFQSRRPNTSFCFLDIRSPGLGDTAMYLCATSRDYGEQFFGPGTRLTVL.

This clonotype is a singleton in its sample. This chain connects TRBV20-1 to TRBJ2-1; D may correspond to TRBD1 or TRBD2 (5 bases each). Germline values: CDR1 DFQATT, CDR2 SNEGSKA (reference sequence). This CDR3 region has 15 residues. Trimming pared 6 bases from V and 4 bases from J, leaving 19 bases between. The CDR3 DNA reads TGCAGTGCAGAGGGACGAGGACAACTATACAATGAGCAGTTCTTC. This encodes CSAEGRGQLYNEQFF.